This TCR beta chain was retrieved from a study of blood T cell repertoires in COVID-19. In the study overall: Whether acute or convalescent, the COVID-19 samples came from the United States, Italy and Spain. The cDNA or gDNA used as material had been derived from T cells, B-cell-depleted T cells, or PBMCs.

During the 2 weeks before they entered the study, exposed participants had met someone with a PCR-confirmed or clinician-diagnosed COVID-19 case. V lost 7 bases to trimming and J lost 3 bases; unmatched junction nucleotides: 7. The CDR3 is made up of 14 amino acids. Germline V gene sequence: CDR1 MNHEY, CDR2 SVGAGI. The assay was immunoSEQ multiplex PCR, and TCRdb's table has in-frame clones only and misses some. Altogether around 250,000 clones are present, 80% to 85% being singletons, with the ten largest covering 4.5% to 6%. Specimen: PBMCs or T cells enriched from blood (not recorded which). This chain uses TRBV6-5 with TRBJ2-3; 7 bases line up with TRBD2. This sequence was found in a man aged 35 to 55 who had been exposed to COVID-19. CDR3 bases: TGTGCCAGCACTAGTGGGGGGGGGACAGATACGCAGTATTTT. Amino acid sequence: CASTSGGGTDTQYF.